This T cell receptor (beta chain) was captured by sequencing in a study of blood T cell repertoires in COVID-19. The overall study: PBMCs, B-cell-depleted T cells, or T cells were the source of the cDNA or gDNA that made up the material.

The CDR3 runs to 13 residues. V dropped 4 bases and J dropped 8 bases, with 11 bases sitting between them. Germline V gene data show CDR1 as SGHTA and CDR2 as FQGNSA. Original data processing: Nucleated cell number was recorded as an estimate derived from reference gene primer amplification. The table came from immunoSEQ multiplex PCR; TCRdb's copy has only in-frame clones and leaves some out. V, J and clone size were drawn from that table, and D and trimming were deduced from the DNA. Here the sample spans about 210,000 clones, 85% to 90% being singletons. This receptor was obtained from a man aged 55 to 69 with acute or convalescent COVID-19. The rearrangement uses TRBV7-2 and TRBJ1-4; D is uncertain. Sequenced input: peripheral blood. Here the CDR3 DNA reads TGTGCCAGCAGCTACACGGGGAGGGAAAAACTGTTTTTT. Translating gives CASSYTGREKLFF.